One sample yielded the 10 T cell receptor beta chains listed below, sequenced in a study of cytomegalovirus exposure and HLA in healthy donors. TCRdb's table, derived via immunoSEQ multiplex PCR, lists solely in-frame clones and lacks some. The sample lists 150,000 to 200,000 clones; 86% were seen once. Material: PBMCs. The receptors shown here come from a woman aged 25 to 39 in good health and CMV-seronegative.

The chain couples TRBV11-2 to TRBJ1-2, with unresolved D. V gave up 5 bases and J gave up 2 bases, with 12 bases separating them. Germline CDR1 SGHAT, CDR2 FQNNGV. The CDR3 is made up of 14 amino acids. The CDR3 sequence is CASSRAGGNYGYTF. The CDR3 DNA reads TGTGCCAGCAGCCGTGCGGGAGGGAACTATGGCTACACCTTC.

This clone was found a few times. CDR3 nucleotide sequence: TGTGCCAGCACGGGGGACGGATACACTGAAGCTTTCTTT. Translating gives CASTGDGYTEAFF. The V and J genes are TRBV7-2 and TRBJ1-1; the D gene is possibly TRBD1 (5 bases). The CDR3 consists of 13 residues. V was clipped by 7 bases and J by 3 bases, with 12 bases between them. Germline V gene data show CDR1 as SGHTA and CDR2 as FQGNSA.

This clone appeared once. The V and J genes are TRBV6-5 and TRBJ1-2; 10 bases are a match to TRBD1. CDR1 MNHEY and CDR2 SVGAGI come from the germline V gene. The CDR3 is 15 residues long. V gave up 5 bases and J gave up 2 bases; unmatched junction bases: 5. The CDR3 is CASSSPGQGNYGYTF. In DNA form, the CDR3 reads TGTGCCAGCAGTAGTCCGGGACAGGGGAACTATGGCTACACCTTC.

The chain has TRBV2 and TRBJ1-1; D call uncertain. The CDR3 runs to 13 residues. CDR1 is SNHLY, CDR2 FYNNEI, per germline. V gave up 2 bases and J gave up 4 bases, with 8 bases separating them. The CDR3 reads CASSEQETTEAFF. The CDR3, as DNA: TGTGCCAGCAGTGAACAGGAGACCACTGAAGCTTTCTTT.

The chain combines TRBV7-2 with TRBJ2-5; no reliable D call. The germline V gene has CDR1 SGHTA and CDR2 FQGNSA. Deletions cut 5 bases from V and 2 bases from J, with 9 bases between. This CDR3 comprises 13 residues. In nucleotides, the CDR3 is TGTGCCAGCAGCACGGGTATTCAAGAGACCCAGTACTTC. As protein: CASSTGIQETQYF.

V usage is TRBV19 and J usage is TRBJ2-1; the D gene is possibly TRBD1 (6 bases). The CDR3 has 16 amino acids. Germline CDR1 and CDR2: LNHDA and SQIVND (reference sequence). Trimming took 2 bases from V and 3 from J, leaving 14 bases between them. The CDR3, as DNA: TGTGCCAGTAGTATACGTGGGGGCTGGGACTACAATGAGCAGTTCTTC. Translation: CASSIRGGWDYNEQFF.

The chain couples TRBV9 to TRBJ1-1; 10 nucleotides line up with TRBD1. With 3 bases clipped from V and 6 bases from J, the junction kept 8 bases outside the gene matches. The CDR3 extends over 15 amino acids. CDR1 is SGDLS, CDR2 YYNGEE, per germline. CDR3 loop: CASSAAGTGAPEAFF. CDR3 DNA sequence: TGTGCCAGCAGCGCGGCCGGGACAGGGGCCCCTGAAGCTTTCTTT.

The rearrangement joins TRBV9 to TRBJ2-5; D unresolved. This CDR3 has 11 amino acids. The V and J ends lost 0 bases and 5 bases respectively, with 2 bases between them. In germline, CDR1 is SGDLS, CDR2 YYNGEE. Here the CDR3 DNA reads TGTGCCAGCAGCGTAGCTGAGACCCAGTACTTC. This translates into CASSVAETQYF.

The CDR3 DNA is TGTGCCAGTAGTTTGGACAGATACACTGAAGCTTTCTTT. Its translation: CASSLDRYTEAFF. The V call is TRBV19, the J call TRBJ1-1, with D perhaps matching TRBD1 (6 bases). The CDR3 extends over 13 amino acids. V was clipped by 5 bases and J by 3 bases, with 10 bases between them. Germline lookup yields CDR1 LNHDA and CDR2 SQIVND (reference sequence).

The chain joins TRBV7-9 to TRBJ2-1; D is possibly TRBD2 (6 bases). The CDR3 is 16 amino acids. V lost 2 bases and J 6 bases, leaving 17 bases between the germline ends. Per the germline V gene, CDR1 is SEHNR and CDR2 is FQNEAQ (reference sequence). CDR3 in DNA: TGTGCCAGCAGCTTACTGCCCCGACTAGTTAGCAATGAGCAGTTCTTC. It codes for CASSLLPRLVSNEQFF.